These 4 T cell receptor beta chains were all obtained from the same sample, sequenced in a study of T cell repertoires in cytomegalovirus infection. TCRdb reprocessed the reads via MiXCR and lists one record per CDR3 protein. The sample comprises more than 150,000 distinct CDR3 sequences, roughly 20% of which are singletons, and under 3.5% rests with the top ten. The sample consisted of PBMCs. Receptor source: a human donor in good health (CMV status not recorded). Some clones in this sample may be carry-over from other donors' samples.

At least ten counts were recorded for this clonotype. This chain uses TRBV6-2 or TRBV6-3 with TRBJ1-1, with D maybe TRBD1 (5 bases). The germline CDR1 and CDR2 sequences are MNHEY and SVGEGT. CDR3 length: 15 amino acids. Trimming cost V 7 bases and J 1 base, with 16 bases left between them. The CDR3 region is CASNPARGTNTEAFF. The CDR3 DNA sequence: TGTGCCAGCAACCCCGCCCGGGGGACGAACACTGAAGCTTTCTTT.

The chain recombines TRBV30 with TRBJ2-1, with D perhaps TRBD2 (6 bases). There are 15 residues in the CDR3. V was shortened by 3 bases and J by 8 bases, with 20 bases between the two germline ends. From germline, CDR1 is GTSNPN and CDR2 SVGIG (reference sequence). The DNA of the CDR3 is TGTGCCTGGAGCGGCCTAGCGATAGAGGCTGATGAGCAGTTCTTC. Translated, it gives CAWSGLAIEADEQFF.

This clonotype was recorded at least ten times. The genes are TRBV12-3 or TRBV12-4 and TRBJ1-5, with D tentatively TRBD1 (5 bases). V gave up 7 bases and J gave up 5 bases, with 12 bases separating them. This CDR3 is built from 13 residues. The CDR3 reads CASTLGGYQPQHF. The DNA of the CDR3 is TGTGCCAGCACCTTGGGGGGTTATCAGCCCCAGCATTTT.

This clonotype was seen more than once but under ten times. V and J are TRBV5-1 and TRBJ1-3, with unresolved D. V lost 2 bases and J lost 0, with 12 bases in between. The germline CDR1 and CDR2 sequences are SGHRS and YFSETQ. The CDR3 runs to 16 residues. The CDR3: CASSLDTPSSGNTIYF. The CDR3 DNA follows: TGCGCCAGCAGCTTAGACACACCGAGCTCTGGAAACACCATATATTTT. Using reference TRBV5-1 and TRBJ1-3 for the parts outside the CDR3, the full variable domain is KAGVTQTPRYLIKTRGQQVTLSCSPISGHRSVSWYQQTPGQGLQFLFEYFSETQRNKGNFPGRFSGRQFSNSRSEMNVSTLELGDSALYLCASSLDTPSSGNTIYFGEGSWLTVV.